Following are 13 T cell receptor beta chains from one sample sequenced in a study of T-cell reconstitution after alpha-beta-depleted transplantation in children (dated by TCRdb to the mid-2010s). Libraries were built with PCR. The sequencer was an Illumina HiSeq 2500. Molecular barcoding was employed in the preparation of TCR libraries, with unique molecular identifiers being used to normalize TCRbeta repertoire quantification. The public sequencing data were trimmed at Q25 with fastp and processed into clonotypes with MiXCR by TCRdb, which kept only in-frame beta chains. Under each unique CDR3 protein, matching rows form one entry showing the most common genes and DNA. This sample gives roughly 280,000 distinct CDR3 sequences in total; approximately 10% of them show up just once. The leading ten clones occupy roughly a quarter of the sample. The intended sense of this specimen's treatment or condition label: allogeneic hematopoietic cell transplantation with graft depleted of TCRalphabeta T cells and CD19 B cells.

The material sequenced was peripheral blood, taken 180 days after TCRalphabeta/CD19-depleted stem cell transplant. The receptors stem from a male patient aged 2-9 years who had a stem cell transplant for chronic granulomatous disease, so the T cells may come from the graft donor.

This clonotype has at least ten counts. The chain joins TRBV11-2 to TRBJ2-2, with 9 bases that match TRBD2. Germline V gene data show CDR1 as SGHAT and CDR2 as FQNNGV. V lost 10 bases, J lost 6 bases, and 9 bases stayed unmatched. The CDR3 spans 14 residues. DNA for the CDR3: TGTGCCATCCCGGCGGGGGGGCGGCCCGGGGAGCTGTTTTTT. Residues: CAIPAGGRPGELFF.

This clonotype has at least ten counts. CDR3 sequence (DNA): TGTGCCAGCAGTTTAGTCGCCCGCTACGAGCAGTACTTC. Its translation is CASSLVARYEQYF. The chain couples TRBV28 to TRBJ2-7; D uncertain. The CDR3 sequence is 13 residues long. Trimming left V 2 bases short and J 3 bases short, with 8 bases between. CDR1 is MDHEN, CDR2 SYDVKM, per germline.

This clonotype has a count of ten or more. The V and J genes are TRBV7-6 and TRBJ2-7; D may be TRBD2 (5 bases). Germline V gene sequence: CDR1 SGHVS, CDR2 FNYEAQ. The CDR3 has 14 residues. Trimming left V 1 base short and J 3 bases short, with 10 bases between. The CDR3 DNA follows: TGTGCCAGCAGCTTAGTCGGGGATAACTACGAGCAGTACTTC. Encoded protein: CASSLVGDNYEQYF.

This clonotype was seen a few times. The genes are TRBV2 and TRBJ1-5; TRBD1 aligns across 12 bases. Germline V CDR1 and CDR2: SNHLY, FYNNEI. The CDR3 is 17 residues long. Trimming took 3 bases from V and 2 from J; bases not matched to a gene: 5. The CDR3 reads CASSEGQGARGNQPQHF. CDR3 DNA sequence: TGTGCCAGCAGTGAGGGACAGGGGGCGCGAGGCAATCAGCCCCAGCATTTT.

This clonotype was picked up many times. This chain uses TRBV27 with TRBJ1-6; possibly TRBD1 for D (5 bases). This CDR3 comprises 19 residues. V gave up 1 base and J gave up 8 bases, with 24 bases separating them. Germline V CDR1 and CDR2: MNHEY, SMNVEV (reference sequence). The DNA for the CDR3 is TGTGCCAGCAGTTTATATGGGAACGAAGGCCGACGGGGACATTCACCCCTCCACTTT. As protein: CASSLYGNEGRRGHSPLHF.

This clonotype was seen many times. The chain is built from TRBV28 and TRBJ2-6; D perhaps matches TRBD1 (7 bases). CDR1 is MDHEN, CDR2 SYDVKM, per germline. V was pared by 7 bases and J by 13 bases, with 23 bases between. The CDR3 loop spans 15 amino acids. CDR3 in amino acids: CASTTPAGQSVVLTF. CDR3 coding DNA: TGTGCCAGCACCACGCCGGCGGGACAGTCCGTGGTCCTGACTTTC. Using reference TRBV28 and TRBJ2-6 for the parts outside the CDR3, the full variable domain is DVKVTQSSRYLVKRTGEKVFLECVQDMDHENMFWYRQDPGLGLRLIYFSYDVKMKEKGDIPEGYSVSREKKERFSLILESASTNQTSMYLCASTTPAGQSVVLTFGAGSRLTVL.

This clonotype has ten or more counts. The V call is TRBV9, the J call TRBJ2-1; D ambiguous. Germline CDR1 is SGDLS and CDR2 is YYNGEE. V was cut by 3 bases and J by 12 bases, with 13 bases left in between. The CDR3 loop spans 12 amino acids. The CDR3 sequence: CASSDNPVGQFF. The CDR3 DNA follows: TGTGCCAGCAGCGACAACCCCGTCGGGCAGTTCTTC.

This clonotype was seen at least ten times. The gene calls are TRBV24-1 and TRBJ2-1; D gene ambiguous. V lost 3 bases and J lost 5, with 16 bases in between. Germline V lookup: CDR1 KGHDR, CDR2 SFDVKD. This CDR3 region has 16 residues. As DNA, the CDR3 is TGTGCCACCAGTGATCCCCAGACGACGACCAACAATGAGCAGTTCTTC. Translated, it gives CATSDPQTTTNNEQFF.

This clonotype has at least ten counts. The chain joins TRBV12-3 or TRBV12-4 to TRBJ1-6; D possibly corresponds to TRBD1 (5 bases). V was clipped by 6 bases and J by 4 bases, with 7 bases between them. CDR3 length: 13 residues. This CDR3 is CASRQGYNSPLHF. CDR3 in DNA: TGTGCCAGCAGGCAGGGTTATAATTCACCCCTCCACTTT.

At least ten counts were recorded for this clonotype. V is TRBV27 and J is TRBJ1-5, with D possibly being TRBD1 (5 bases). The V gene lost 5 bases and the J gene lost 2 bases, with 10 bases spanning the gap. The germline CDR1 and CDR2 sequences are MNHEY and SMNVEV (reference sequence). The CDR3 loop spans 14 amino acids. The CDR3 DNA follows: TGTGCCAGCAGTCCAATGGGGGGCAATCAGCCCCAGCATTTT. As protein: CASSPMGGNQPQHF.

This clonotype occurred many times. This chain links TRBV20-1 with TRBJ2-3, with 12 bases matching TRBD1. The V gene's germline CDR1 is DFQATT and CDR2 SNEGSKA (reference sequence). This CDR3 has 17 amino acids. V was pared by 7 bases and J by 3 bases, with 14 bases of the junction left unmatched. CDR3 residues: CSVLFRDRGHPTDTQYF. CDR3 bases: TGCAGTGTCCTATTCAGGGACAGGGGGCACCCAACAGATACGCAGTATTTT.

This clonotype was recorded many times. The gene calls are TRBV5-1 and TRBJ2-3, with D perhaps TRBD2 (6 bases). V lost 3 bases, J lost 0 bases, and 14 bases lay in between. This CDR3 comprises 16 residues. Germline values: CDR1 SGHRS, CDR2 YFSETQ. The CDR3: CASSSGLRTSTDTQYF. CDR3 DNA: TGCGCCAGCAGCTCGGGACTCCGTACTAGCACAGATACGCAGTATTTT.

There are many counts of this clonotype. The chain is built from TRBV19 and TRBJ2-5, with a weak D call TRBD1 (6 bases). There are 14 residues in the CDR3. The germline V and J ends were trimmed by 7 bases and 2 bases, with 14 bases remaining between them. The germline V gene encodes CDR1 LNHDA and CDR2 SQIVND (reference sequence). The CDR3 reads CASKMGTKQETQYF. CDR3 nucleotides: TGTGCCAGTAAAATGGGGACAAAACAAGAGACCCAGTACTTC.